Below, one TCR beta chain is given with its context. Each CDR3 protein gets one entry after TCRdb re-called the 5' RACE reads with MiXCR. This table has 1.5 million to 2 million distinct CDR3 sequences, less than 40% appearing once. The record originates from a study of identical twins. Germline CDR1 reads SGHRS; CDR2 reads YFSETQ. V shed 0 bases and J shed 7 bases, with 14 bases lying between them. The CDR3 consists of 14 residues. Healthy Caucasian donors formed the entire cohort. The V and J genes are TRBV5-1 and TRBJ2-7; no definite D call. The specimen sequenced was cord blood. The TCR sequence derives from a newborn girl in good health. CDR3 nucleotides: TGCGCCAGCAGCTTGGAGGCTTCCTACAATGAGCAGTACTTC. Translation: CASSLEASYNEQYF.